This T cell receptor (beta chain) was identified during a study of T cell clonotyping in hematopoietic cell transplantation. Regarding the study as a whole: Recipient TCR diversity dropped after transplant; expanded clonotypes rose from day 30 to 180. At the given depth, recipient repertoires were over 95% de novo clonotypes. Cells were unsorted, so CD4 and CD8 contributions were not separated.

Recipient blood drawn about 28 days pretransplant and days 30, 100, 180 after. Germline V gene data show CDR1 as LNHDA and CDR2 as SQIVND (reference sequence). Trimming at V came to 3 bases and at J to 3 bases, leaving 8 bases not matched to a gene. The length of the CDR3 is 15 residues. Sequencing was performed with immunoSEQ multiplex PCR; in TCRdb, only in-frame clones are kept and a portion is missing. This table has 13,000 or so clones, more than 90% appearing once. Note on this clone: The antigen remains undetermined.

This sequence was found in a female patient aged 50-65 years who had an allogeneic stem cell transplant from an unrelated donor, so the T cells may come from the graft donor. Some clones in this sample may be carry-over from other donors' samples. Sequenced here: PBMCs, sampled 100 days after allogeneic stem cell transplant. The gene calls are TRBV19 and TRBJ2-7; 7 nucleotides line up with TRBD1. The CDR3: CASSMGSGGFYEQYF. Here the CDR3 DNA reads TGTGCCAGTAGTATGGGGTCAGGGGGATTCTACGAGCAGTACTTC.